This T cell receptor (beta chain) was sequenced for a study of PD-L1 blockade in urothelial cancer. Time point meaning: pretreatment peripheral blood. Germline loops: CDR1 LNHDA, CDR2 SQIVND (reference sequence). The V and J ends lost 6 bases and 5 bases, in that order; junction bases with no gene match: 6. The CDR3 runs 13 residues. Some clones are missing from TCRdb's copy, which holds only in-frame ones; the method was immunoSEQ multiplex PCR. The repertoire holds tens of thousands of clones, with about nine tenths as singletons. This clone was counted a few times. V and J are TRBV19 and TRBJ2-5; 7 bases fit TRBD2. This specimen consisted of PBMCs, obtained around atezolizumab (anti-PD-L1) treatment. The receptor comes from a man between 65 and 80 years old with urothelial cancer. The CDR3 sequence: CASSPGGGETQYF. CDR3 bases: TGTGCCAGTAGCCCGGGAGGAGGGGAGACCCAGTACTTC.